This T cell receptor (beta chain) was sequenced during a study of resident and recirculating memory T cells in vitiligo. Looking at the study overall: Shave-biopsy epidermis from lesional and nonlesional skin was sequenced alongside PBMCs. Whole samples, not sorted cells, were homogenized and used for genomic DNA extraction.

Confetti depigmentation, marking active vitiligo, was absent in these patients. Germline lookup yields CDR1 LNHNV and CDR2 YYDKDF (reference sequence). The V and J ends lost 0 bases and 6 bases respectively, with 20 bases between them. The CDR3 runs 17 residues. TCRdb's copy holds only in-frame clones and misses some; the assay was immunoSEQ multiplex PCR. The sample yields 35,000 to 45,000 clones, 80% to 95% seen once. The rearrangement links TRBV15 to TRBJ1-1; TRBD1 is a possible D gene (5 bases). The sequence was collected from a male donor with vitiligo. Sequencing input: blood. DNA of the CDR3: TGTGCCACCAGCAGAGACGAACGGGACTTCCTTGGGGCTGAAGCTTTCTTT. Encoded protein: CATSRDERDFLGAEAFF.